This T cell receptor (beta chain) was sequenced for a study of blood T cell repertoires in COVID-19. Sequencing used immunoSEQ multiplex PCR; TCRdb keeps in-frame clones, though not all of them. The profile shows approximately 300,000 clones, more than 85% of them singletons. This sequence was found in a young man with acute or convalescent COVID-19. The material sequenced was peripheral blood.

CDR3 in DNA: TGTGCCAGCAGGATCATGAGGAACACTGAAGCTTTCTTT. It codes for CASRIMRNTEAFF. The chain couples TRBV5-4 to TRBJ1-1; D call uncertain. Trimming took off 5 bases at V and 1 base at J, with 9 bases between the two ends. The germline CDR1 and CDR2 sequences are SGHNT and YYREEE (reference sequence). This CDR3 contains 13 residues. The whole variable domain, filled in from reference TRBV5-4 and TRBJ1-1, reads ETGVTQSPTHLIKTRGQQVTLRCSSQSGHNTVSWYQQALGQGPQFIFQYYREEENGRGNFPPRFSGLQFPNYSSELNVNALELDDSALYLCASRIMRNTEAFFGQGTRLTVV.